This T cell receptor beta chain was identified in a study of cytotoxic CD8 clonotypes in ibrutinib-treated CLL. Between the trimmed V and J ends, which lost 5 bases and 4 bases, there was a span of 18 bases. This CDR3 is built from 15 residues. The germline V gene has CDR1 SEHNR and CDR2 FQNEAQ (reference sequence). TCRdb's copy holds only in-frame clones and misses some; the assay was immunoSEQ multiplex PCR. The table lists tens of thousands of clones, about 64% of them singletons. The chain couples TRBV7-9 to TRBJ2-7; D perhaps matches TRBD1 (6 bases). The TCR was taken from a human donor with chronic lymphocytic leukemia. Sample: PBMCs, taken at disease progression, from a patient treated with ibrutinib. CDR3 loop: CASSSPTGPPYEQYF. The DNA for the CDR3 is TGTGCCAGCAGCAGCCCGACAGGCCCGCCGTACGAGCAGTACTTC. The full variable domain, with the rest looked up from reference TRBV7-9 and TRBJ2-7, is DTGVSQNPRHKITKRGQNVTFRCDPISEHNRLYWYRQTLGQGPEFLTYFQNEAQLEKSRLLSDRFSAERPKGSFSTLEIQRTEQGDSAMYLCASSSPTGPPYEQYFGPGTRLTVT.